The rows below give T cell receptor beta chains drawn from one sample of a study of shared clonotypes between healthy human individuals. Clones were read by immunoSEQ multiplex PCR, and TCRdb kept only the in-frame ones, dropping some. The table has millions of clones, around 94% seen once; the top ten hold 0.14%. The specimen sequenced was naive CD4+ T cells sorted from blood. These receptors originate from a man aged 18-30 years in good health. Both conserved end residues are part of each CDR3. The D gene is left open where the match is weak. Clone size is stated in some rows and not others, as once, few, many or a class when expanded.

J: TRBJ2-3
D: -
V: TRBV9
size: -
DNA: TGTGCCAGCAGCGTAGCTGGGGACACTAGCACAGATACGCAGTATTTT
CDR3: CASSVAGDTSTDTQYF

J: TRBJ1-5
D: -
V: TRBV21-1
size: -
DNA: TGTGCCAGCAGCAGATTCGACGGTGTTTCCAATCAGCCCCAGCATTTT
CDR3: CASSRFDGVSNQPQHF

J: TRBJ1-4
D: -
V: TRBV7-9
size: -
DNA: TGTGCCAGCAGCTTTTCGCGGAATCTTAATGAAAAACTGTTTTTT
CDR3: CASSFSRNLNEKLFF

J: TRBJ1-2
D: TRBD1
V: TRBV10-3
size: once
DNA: TGTGCCATCAGTGAGGGACAGGGGGCTGGCTACACCTTC
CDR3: CAISEGQGAGYTF

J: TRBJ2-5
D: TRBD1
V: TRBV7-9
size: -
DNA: TGTGCCAGCAGCTTAGCCTCGACAGGGGGCGAGACCCAGTACTTC
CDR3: CASSLASTGGETQYF

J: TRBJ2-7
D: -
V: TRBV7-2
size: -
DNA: TGTGCCAGCAGCCGGAGGAGGTCCTACGAGCAGTACTTC
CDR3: CASSRRRSYEQYF

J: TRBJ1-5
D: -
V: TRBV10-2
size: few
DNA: TGCGCCAGCACAGAGGAGGGGAGGGGTCAGCCCCAGCATTTT
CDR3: CASTEEGRGQPQHF

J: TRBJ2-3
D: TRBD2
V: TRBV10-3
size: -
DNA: TGTGCCATCAGTGAAGACCTAGCGGCAGATACGCAGTATTTT
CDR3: CAISEDLAADTQYF

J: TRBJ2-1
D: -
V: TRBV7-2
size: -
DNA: TGTGCCAGCAGCCTGGGCGGGGGCCTGGAGAATGAGCAGTTCTTC
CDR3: CASSLGGGLENEQFF

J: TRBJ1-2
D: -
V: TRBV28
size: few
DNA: TGTGCCAGCAGTTTTCCCAGGGGCCAGCGATATGGCTACACCTTC
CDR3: CASSFPRGQRYGYTF

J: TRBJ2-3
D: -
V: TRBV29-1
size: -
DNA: TGCAGCTTAAGGAGGAGCACAGATACGCAGTATTTT
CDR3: CSLRRSTDTQYF

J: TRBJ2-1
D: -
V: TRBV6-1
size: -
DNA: TGTGCCAGCACGACAGGAACCGGCGAGCAGTTCTTC
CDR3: CASTTGTGEQFF

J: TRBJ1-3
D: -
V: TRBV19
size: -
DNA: TGTGCCAGTAGTATCGGCGACCCAAACACCATATATTTT
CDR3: CASSIGDPNTIYF